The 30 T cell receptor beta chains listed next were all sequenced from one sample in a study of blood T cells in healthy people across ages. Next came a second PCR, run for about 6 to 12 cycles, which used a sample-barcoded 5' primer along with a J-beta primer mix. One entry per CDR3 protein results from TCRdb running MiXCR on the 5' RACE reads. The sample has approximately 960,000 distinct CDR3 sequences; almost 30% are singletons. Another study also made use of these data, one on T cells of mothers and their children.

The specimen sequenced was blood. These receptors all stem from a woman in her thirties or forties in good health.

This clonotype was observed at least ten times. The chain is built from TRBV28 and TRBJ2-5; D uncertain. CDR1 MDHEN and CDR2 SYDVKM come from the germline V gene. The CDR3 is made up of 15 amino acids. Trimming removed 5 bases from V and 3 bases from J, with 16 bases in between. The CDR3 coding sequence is TGTGCCAGCAGTCCATCCCCCACCACCAAAGAGACCCAGTACTTC. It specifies CASSPSPTTKETQYF.

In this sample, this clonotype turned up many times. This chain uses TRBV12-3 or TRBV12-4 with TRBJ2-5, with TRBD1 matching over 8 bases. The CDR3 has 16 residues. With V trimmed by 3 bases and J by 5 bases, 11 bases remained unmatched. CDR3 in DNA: TGTGCCAGCAGTTTGGGTAACAGGGGGGTTTTGGAGACCCAGTACTTC. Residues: CASSLGNRGVLETQYF.

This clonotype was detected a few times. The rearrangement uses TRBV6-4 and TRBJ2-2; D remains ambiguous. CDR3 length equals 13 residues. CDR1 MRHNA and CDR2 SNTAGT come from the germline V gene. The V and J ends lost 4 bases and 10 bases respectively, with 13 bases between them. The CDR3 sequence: CASSAIHQTELFF. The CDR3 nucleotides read TGTGCCAGCAGTGCCATACACCAAACGGAGCTGTTTTTT.

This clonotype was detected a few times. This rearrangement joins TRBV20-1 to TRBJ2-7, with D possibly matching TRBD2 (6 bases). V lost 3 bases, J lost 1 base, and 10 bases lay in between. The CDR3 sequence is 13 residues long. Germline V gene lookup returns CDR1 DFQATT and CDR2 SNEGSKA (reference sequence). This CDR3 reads CSARNRESYEQYF. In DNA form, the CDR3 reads TGCAGTGCTAGGAACCGGGAGTCCTACGAGCAGTACTTC.

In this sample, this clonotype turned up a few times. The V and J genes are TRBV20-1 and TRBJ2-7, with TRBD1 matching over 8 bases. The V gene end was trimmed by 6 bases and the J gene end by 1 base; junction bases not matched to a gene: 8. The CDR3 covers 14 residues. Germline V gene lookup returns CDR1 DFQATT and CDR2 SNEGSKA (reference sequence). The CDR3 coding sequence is TGCAGTGCGCCTGGAGACAGGGGATCCTACGAGCAGTACTTC. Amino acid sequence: CSAPGDRGSYEQYF.

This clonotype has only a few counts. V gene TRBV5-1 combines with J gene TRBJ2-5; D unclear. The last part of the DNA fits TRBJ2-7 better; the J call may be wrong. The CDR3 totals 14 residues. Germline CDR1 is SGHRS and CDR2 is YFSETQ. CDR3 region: CASSIQRIAFEQYF. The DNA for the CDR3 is TGCGCCAGCAGTATACAGCGAATCGCGTTCGAGCAGTACTTC.

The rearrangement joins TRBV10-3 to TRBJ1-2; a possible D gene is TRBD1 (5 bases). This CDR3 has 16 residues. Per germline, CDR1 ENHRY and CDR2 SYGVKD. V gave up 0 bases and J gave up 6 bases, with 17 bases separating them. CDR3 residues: CAISESSGRESHGYTF. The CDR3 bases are TGTGCCATCAGTGAGTCGAGTGGCAGGGAGTCTCATGGCTACACCTTC.

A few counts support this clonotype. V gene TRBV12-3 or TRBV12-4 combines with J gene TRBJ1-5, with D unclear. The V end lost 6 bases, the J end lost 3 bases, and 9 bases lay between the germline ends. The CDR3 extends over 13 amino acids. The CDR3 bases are TGTGCCAGCAGCTTAAAGGACAATCAGCCCCAGCATTTT. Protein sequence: CASSLKDNQPQHF.

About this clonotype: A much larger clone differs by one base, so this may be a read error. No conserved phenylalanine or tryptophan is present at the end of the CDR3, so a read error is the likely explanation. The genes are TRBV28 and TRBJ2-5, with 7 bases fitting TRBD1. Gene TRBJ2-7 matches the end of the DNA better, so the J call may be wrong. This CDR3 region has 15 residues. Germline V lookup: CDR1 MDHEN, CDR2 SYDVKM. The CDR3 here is CASSGSGTAAYEQYS. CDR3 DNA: TGTGCCAGCAGCGGGTCCGGGACAGCCGCCTACGAGCAGTACTCC.

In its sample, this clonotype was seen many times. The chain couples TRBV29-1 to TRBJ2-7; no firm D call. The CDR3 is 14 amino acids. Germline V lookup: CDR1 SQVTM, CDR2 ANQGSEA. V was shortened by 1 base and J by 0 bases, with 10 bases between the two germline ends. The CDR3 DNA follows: TGCAGCGTTGAAGGGTTTCAAAACTCCTACGAGCAGTACTTC. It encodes CSVEGFQNSYEQYF.

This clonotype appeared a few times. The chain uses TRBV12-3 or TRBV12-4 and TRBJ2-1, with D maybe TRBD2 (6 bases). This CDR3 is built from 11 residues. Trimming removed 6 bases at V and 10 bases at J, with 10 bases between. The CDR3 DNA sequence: TGTGCCAGCAGCCGTGGACTAGAGCAGTTCTTC. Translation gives CASSRGLEQFF.

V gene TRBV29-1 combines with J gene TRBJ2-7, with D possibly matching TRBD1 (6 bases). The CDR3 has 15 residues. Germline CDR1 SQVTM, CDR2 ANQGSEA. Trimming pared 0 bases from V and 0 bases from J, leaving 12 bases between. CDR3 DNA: TGCAGCGTTGAAGATCCCGACAGGAGCTCCTACGAGCAGTACTTC. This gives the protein CSVEDPDRSSYEQYF.

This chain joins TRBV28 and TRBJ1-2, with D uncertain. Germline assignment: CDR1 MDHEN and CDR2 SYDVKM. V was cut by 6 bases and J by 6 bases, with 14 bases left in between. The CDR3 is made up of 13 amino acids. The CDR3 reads CASRSPPGNGYTF. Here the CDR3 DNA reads TGTGCCAGCAGGTCTCCCCCCGGGAATGGCTACACCTTC.

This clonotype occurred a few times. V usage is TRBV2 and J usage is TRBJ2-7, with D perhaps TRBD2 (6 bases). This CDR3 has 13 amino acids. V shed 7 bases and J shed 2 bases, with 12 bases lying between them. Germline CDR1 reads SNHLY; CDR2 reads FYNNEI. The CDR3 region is CASNVGGPYEQYF. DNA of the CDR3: TGTGCCAGCAATGTGGGGGGACCCTACGAGCAGTACTTC.

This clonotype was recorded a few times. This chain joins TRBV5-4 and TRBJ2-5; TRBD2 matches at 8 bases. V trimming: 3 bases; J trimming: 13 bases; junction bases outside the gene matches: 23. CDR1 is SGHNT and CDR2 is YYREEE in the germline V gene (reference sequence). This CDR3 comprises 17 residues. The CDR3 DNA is TGTGCCAGCAGCTCGGTTGTGGCGGGGGGCCCTGCGTACGAGCGGTACTTC. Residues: CASSSVVAGGPAYERYF.

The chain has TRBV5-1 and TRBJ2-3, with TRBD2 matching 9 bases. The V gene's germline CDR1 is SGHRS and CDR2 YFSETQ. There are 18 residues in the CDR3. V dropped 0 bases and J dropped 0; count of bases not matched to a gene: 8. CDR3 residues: CASSLEASGVPSTDTQYF. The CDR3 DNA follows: TGCGCCAGCAGCTTGGAGGCTAGCGGGGTACCTAGCACAGATACGCAGTATTTT.

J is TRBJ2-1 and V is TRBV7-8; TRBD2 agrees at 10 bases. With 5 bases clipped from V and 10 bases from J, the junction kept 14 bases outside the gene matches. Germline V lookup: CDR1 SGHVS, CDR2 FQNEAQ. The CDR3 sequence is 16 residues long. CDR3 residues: CASSQRSGGAFFEQFF. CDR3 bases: TGTGCCAGCAGCCAAAGGAGCGGGGGGGCCTTTTTCGAGCAGTTCTTC.

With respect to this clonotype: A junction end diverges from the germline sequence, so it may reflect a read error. CDR3 residues: CASTPDRLGYGHTF. DNA for the CDR3: TGTGCCAGCACACCGGACAGGCTAGGCTATGGCCACACCTTC. This chain joins TRBV5-8 and TRBJ1-2, with 7 positions matching TRBD1. The CDR3 has 14 residues. Germline V gene sequence: CDR1 SGHTS, CDR2 YDEGEE.

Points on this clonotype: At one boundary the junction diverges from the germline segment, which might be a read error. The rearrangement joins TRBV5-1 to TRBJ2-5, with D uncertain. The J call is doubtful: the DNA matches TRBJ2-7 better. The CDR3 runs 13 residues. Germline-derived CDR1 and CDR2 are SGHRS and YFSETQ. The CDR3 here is CARSLGGLGEQYF. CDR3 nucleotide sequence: TGCGCCCGCAGCTTGGGTGGGCTGGGCGAGCAGTACTTC.

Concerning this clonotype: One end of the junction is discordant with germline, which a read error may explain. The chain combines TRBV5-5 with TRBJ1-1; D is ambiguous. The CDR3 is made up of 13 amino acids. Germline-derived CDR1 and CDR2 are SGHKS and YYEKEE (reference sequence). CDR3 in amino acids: CASSSTRNTETFF. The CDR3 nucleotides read TGTGCCAGCAGCTCCACTCGCAACACTGAAACTTTCTTT.

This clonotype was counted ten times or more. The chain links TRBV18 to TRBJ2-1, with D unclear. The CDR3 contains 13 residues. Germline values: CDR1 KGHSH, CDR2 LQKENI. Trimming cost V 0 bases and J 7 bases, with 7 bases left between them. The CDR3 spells CASSPPSLNEQFF. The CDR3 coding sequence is TGTGCCAGCTCACCACCTTCCCTTAATGAGCAGTTCTTC.

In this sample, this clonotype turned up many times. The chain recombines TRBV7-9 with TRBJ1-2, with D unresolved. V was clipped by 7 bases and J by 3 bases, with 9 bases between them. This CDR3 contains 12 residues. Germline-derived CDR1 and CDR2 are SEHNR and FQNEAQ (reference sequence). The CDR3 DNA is TGTGCCAGCACGCCCGCCGACTATGGCTACACCTTC. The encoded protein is CASTPADYGYTF.

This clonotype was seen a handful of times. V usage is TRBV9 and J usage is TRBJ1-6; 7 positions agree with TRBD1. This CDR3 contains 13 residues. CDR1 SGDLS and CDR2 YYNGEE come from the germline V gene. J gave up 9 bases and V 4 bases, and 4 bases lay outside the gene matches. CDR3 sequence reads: CASSTGAGSPLHF. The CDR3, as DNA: TGTGCCAGCAGCACAGGGGCTGGTTCACCCCTCCACTTT.

DNA of the CDR3: TGCGCCAGCAGCTGGGGGGCGGGGGATGAAAAACTGTTTTTT. Encoded protein: CASSWGAGDEKLFF. The rearrangement uses TRBV5-1 and TRBJ1-4; D perhaps matches TRBD1 (6 bases). Trimming shortened V by 3 bases and J by 6 bases, and 12 bases separated the two germline ends. The CDR3 covers 14 residues. CDR1 and CDR2 (germline): SGHRS, YFSETQ. Full variable domain (remainder filled in from reference TRBV5-1 and TRBJ1-4): KAGVTQTPRYLIKTRGQQVTLSCSPISGHRSVSWYQQTPGQGLQFLFEYFSETQRNKGNFPGRFSGRQFSNSRSEMNVSTLELGDSALYLCASSWGAGDEKLFFGSGTQLSVL.

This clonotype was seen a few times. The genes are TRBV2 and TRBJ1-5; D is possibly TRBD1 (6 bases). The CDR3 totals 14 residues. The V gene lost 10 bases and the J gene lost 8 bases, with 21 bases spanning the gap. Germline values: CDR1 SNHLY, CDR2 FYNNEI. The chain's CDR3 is CATTGLGGEEPQHF. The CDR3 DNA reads TGTGCCACCACGGGTTTAGGGGGGGAAGAGCCCCAGCATTTT.

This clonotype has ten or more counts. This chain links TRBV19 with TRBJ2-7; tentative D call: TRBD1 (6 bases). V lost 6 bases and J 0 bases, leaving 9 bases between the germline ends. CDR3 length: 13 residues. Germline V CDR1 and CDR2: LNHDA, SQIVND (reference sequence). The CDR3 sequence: CASRRTASYEQYF. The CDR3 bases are TGTGCCAGTAGACGGACAGCCTCCTACGAGCAGTACTTC.

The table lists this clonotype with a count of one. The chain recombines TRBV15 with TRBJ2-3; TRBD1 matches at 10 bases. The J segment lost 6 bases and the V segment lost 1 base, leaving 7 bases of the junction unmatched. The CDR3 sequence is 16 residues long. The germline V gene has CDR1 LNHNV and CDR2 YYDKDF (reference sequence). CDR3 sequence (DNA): TGTGCCACCAGCAGAGGTACCGGGACAGGGGTCGATACGCAGTATTTT. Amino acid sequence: CATSRGTGTGVDTQYF. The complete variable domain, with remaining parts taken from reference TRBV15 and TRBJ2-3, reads DAMVIQNPRYQVTQFGKPVTLSCSQTLNHNVMYWYQQKSSQAPKLLFHYYDKDFNNEADTPDNFQSRRPNTSFCFLDIRSPGLGDTAMYLCATSRGTGTGVDTQYFGPGTRLTVL.

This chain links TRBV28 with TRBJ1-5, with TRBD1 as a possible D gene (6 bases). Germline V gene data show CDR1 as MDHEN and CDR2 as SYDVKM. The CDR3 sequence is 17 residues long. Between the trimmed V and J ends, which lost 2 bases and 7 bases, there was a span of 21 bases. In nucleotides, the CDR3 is TGTGCCAGCAGTTTAAGGGCAGGGGCACGATTAAGCCAGCCCCAGCATTTT. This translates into CASSLRAGARLSQPQHF.

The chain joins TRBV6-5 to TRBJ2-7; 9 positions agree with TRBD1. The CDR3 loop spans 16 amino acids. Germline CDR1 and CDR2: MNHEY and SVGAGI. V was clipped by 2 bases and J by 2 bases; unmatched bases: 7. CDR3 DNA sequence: TGTGCCAGCAGTTACATGGGACAGGGTTTGACCTACGAGCAGTACTTC. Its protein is CASSYMGQGLTYEQYF.

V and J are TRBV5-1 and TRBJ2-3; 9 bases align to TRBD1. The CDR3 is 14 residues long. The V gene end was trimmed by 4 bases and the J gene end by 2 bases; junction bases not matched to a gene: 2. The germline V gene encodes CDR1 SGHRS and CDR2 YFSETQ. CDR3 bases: TGCGCCAGCAGCGGACAGGGGAACACAGATACGCAGTATTTT. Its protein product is CASSGQGNTDTQYF.